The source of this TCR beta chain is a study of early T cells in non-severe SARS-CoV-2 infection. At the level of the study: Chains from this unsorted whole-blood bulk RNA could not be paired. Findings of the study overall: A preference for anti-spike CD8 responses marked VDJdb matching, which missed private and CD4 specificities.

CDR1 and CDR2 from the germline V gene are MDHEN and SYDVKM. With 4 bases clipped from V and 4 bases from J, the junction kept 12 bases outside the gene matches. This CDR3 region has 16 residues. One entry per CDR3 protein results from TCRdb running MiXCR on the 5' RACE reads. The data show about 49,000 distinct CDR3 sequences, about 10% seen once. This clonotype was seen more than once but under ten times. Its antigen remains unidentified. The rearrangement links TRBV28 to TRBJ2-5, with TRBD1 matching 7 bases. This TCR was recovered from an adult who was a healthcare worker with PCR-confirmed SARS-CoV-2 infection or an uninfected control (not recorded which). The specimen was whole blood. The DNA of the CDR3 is TGTGCCAGCAGTTCTGGAACAGGGGCTTTAGGAGAGACCCAGTACTTC. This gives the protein CASSSGTGALGETQYF.